This TCR beta chain was identified during a study of blood T cell repertoires in COVID-19. Looked up from germline, CDR1 is MGHRA and CDR2 is YSYEKL. V was shortened by 6 bases and J by 3 bases, with 10 bases between the two germline ends. The length of the CDR3 is 13 residues. The study assigned cohorts using participant-reported clinical history. As originally analysed: Amplification with reference gene primers provided the estimates of nucleated cell counts. The assay was immunoSEQ multiplex PCR, and TCRdb's table has in-frame clones only and misses some. V and J calls and clone size are those listed in that table; D and trimming were worked out from the DNA. This sample carries around 450,000 clones, 87% of them seen once, and the ten largest clones take almost 2%. This clone came up once.

Material: PBMCs or T cells enriched from blood (not recorded which). The TCR comes from a woman in her late teens or twenties with acute COVID-19. The chain joins TRBV4-1 to TRBJ2-3; no definite D call. The CDR3 protein is CASRVSRTDTQYF. CDR3 in DNA: TGCGCCAGCAGGGTTAGTAGAACAGATACGCAGTATTTT.